This T cell receptor beta chain was found in a study of control samples from healthy donors and cancer patients. CDR3 length: 14 amino acids. CDR1 SGHRS and CDR2 YFSETQ come from the germline V gene. Trimming removed 0 bases from V and 6 bases from J, with 11 bases in between. Sequenced by immunoSEQ multiplex PCR; TCRdb stores in-frame clones only, minus some. The data show about 100,000 clones, almost 85% seen once. This chain uses TRBV5-1 with TRBJ2-3; D may be TRBD1 (6 bases). Sequencing used blood. The clonotype was recovered from a man aged 18-30 years in good health. The CDR3 DNA follows: TGCGCCAGCAGCTTGGGGGACAAACTTGATACGCAGTATTTT. This gives the protein CASSLGDKLDTQYF.